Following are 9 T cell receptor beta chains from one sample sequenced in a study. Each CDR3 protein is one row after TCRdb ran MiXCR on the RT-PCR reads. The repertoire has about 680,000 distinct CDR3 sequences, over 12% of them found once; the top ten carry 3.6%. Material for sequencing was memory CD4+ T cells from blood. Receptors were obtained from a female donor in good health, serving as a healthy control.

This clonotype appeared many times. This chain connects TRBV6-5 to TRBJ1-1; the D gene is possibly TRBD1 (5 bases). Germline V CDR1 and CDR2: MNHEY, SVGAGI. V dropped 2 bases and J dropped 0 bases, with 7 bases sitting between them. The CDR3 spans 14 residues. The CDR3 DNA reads TGTGCCAGCAGTTACGAGGGGATGAACACTGAAGCTTTCTTT. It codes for CASSYEGMNTEAFF.

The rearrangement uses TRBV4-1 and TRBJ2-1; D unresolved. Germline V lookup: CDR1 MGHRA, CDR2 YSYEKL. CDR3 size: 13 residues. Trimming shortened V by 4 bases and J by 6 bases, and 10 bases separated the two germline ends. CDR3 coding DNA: TGCGCCAGCAGCCGCGGACGACGCAATGAGCAGTTCTTC. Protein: CASSRGRRNEQFF.

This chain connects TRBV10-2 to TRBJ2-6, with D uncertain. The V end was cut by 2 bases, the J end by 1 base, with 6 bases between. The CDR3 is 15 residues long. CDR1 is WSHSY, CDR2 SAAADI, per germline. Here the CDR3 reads CASSEGISGANVLTF. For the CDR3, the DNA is TGCGCCAGCAGTGAGGGGATTTCTGGGGCCAACGTCCTGACTTTC.

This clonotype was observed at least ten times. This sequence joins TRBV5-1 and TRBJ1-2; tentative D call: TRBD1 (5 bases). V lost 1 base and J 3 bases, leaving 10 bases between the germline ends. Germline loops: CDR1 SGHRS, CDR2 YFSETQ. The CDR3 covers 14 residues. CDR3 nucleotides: TGCGCCAGCAGCTTGATAGGGGCGGACTATGGCTACACCTTC. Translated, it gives CASSLIGADYGYTF.

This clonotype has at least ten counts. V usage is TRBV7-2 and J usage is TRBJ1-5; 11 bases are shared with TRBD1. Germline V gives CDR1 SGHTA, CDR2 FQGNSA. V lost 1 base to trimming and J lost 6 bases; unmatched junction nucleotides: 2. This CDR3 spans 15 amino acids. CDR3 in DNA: TGTGCCAGCAGCTTAGGGGGACAGGGGGTTCAGCCCCAGCATTTT. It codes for CASSLGGQGVQPQHF.

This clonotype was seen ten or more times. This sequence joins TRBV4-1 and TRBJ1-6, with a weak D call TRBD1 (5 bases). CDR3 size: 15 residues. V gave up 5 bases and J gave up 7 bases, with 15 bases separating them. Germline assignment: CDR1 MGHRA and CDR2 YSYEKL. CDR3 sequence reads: CASSGVGGWNSPLHF. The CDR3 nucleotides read TGCGCCAGCAGCGGGGTGGGGGGGTGGAATTCACCCCTCCACTTT.

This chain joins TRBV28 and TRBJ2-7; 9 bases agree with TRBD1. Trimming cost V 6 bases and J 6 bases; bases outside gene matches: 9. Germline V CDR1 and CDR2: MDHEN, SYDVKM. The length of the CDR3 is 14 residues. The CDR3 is CASRLGQGRGEQYF. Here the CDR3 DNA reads TGTGCCAGCAGACTGGGACAGGGTCGGGGCGAGCAGTACTTC.

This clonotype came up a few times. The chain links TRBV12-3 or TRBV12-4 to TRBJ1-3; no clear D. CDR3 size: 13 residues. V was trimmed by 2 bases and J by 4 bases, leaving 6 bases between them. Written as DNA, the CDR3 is TGTGCCAGCAGTTTATTCCAGGGAAACACCATATATTTT. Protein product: CASSLFQGNTIYF.

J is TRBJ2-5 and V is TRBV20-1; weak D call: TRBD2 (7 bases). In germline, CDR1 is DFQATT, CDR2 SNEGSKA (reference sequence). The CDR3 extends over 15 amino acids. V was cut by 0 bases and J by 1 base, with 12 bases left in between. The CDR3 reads CSARDWRGLQETQYF. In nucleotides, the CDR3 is TGCAGTGCTAGAGATTGGCGGGGGCTCCAAGAGACCCAGTACTTC.